This entry concerns a single T cell receptor (beta chain). Sequenced by immunoSEQ multiplex PCR; TCRdb stores in-frame clones only, minus some. The data hold around 190,000 clones, with 88% observed a single time. The ends lost 3 bases at V and 2 bases at J; junction bases unmatched: 4. Germline V gene sequence: CDR1 LGHNA, CDR2 YNFKEQ. CDR3 size: 15 residues. The data are from a study of blood T cell repertoires in COVID-19. Study at large: In each case, the material was cDNA or gDNA derived from T cells, B-cell-depleted T cells, or PBMCs.

This receptor was identified in a man aged 50 or older with COVID-19, enrolled during active disease. The V call is TRBV4-2, the J call TRBJ1-5; 7 positions match TRBD1. Source material: peripheral blood. The CDR3 nucleotides are TGTGCCAGCAGCCATTCGACAGGGCGCAATCAGCCCCAGCATTTT. Residues: CASSHSTGRNQPQHF.